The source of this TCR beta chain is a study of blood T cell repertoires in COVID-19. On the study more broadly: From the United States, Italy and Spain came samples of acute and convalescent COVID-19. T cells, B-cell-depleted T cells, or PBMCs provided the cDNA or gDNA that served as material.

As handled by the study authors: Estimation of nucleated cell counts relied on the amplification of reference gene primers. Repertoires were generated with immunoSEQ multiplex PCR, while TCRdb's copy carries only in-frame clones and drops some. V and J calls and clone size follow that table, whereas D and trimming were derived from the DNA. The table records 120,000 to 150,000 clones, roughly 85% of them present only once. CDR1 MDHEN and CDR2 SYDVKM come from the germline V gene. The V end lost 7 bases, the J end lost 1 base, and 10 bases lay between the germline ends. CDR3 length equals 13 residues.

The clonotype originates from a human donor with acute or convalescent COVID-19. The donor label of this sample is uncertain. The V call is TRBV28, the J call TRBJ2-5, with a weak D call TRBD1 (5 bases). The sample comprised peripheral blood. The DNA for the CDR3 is TGTGCCAGCAAATTTGACAGCCAAGAGACCCAGTACTTC. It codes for CASKFDSQETQYF.